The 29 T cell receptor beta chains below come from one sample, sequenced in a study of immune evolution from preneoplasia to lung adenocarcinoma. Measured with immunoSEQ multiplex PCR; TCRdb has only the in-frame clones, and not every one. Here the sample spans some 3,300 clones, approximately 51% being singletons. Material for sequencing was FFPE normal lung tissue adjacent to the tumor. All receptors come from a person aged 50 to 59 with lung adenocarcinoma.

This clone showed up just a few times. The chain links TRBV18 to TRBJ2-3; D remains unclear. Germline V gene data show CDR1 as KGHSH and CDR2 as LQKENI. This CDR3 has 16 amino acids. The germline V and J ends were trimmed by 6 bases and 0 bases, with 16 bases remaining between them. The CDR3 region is CASSLTARASTDTQYF. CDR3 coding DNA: TGTGCCAGCTCTCTAACAGCCCGGGCTAGCACAGATACGCAGTATTTT.

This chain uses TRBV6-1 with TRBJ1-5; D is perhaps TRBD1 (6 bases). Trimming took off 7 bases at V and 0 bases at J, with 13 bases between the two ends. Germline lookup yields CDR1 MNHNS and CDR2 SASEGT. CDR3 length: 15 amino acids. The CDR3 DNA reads TGTGCCAGCAACCTGTCAGGGGATAGCAATCAGCCCCAGCATTTT. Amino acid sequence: CASNLSGDSNQPQHF.

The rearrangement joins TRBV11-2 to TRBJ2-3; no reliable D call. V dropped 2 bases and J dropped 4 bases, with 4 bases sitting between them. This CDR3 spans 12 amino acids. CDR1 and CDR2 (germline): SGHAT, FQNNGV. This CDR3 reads CASSLLSDTQYF. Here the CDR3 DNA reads TGTGCCAGCAGCTTACTATCAGATACGCAGTATTTT.

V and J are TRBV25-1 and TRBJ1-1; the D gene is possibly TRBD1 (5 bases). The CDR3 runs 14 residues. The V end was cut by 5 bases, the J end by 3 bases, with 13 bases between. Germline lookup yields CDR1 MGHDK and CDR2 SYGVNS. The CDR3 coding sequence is TGTGCCAGCAGTCCAACTACGGGGGACACTGAAGCTTTCTTT. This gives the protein CASSPTTGDTEAFF.

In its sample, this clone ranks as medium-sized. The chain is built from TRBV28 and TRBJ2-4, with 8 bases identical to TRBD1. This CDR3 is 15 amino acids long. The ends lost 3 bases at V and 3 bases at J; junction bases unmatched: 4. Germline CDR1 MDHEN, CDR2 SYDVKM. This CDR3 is CASSFTGGYKNIQYF. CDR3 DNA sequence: TGTGCCAGCAGTTTCACAGGGGGATACAAAAACATTCAGTACTTC.

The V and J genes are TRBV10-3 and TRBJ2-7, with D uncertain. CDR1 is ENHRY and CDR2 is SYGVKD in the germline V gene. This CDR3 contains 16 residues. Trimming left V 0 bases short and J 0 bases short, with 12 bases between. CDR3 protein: CAISESGSSLSYEQYF. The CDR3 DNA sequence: TGTGCCATCAGTGAGTCTGGCAGTTCCCTCTCCTACGAGCAGTACTTC.

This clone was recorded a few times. The CDR3 reads CAITPGGIQGYTF. In nucleotides, the CDR3 is TGTGCCATCACCCCGGGGGGTATACAGGGCTACACCTTC. This chain uses TRBV10-3 with TRBJ1-2, with D possibly being TRBD1 (5 bases). The germline CDR1 and CDR2 sequences are ENHRY and SYGVKD. Deletions cut 7 bases from V and 8 bases from J, with 17 bases between. The CDR3 is 13 amino acids.

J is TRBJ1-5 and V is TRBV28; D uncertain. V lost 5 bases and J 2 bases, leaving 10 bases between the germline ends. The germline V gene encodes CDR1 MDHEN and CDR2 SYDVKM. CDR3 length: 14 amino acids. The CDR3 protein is CASSPAGGNQPQHF. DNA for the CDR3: TGTGCCAGCAGTCCCGCGGGTGGCAATCAGCCCCAGCATTTT.

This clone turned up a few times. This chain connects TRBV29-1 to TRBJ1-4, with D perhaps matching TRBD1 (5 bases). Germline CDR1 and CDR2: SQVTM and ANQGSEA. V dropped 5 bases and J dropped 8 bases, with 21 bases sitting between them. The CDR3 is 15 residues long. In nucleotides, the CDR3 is TGCAGCGTTCTCCCCGCTGGGTTGCCAGGGGAAAAACTGTTTTTT. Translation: CSVLPAGLPGEKLFF.

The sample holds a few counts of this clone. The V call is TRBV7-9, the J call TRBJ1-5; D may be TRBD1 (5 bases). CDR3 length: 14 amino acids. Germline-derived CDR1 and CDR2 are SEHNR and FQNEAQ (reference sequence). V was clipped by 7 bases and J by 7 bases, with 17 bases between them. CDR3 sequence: CASTKEGSTQPQHF. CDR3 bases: TGTGCCAGCACCAAAGAGGGGTCCACCCAGCCCCAGCATTTT.

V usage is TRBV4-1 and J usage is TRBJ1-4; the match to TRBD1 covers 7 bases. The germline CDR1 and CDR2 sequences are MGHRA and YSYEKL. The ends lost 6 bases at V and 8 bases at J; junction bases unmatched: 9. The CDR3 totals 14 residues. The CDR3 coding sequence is TGCGCCAGCAGGCAGACAGGGCCCTACGAAAAACTGTTTTTT. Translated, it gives CASRQTGPYEKLFF.

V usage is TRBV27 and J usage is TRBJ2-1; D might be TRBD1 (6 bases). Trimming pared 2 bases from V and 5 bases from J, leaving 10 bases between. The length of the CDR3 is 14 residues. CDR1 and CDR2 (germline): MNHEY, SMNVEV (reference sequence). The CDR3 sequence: CASSLMDSNNEQFF. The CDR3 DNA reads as TGTGCCAGCAGTTTAATGGACAGTAACAATGAGCAGTTCTTC.

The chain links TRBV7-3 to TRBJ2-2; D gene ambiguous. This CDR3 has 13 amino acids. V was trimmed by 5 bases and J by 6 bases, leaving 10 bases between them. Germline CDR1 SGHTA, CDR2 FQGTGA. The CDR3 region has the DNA TGTGCCAGCAGCCCCGTTACATCCGGGGAGCTGTTTTTT. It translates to CASSPVTSGELFF.

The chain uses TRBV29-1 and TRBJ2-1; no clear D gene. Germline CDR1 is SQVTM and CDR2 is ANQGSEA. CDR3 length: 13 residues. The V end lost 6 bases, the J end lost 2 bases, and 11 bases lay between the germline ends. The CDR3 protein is CSVWPVTYNEQFF. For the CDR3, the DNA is TGCAGCGTGTGGCCCGTAACCTACAATGAGCAGTTCTTC.

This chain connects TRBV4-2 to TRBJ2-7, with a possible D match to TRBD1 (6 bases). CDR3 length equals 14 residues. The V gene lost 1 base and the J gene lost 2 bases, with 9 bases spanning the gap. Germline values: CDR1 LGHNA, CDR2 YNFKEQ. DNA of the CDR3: TGTGCCAGCAGCCAAGCAACAGGGACCTACGAGCAGTACTTC. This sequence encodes CASSQATGTYEQYF.

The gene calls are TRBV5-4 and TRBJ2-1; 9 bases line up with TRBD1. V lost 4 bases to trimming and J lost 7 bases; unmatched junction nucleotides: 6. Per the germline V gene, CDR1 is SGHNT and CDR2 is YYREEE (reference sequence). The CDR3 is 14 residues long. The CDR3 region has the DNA TGTGCCAGCAGCCATGGGACAGGGCGGAATGAGCAGTTCTTC. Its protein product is CASSHGTGRNEQFF. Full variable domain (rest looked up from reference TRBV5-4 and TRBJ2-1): ETGVTQSPTHLIKTRGQQVTLRCSSQSGHNTVSWYQQALGQGPQFIFQYYREEENGRGNFPPRFSGLQFPNYSSELNVNALELDDSALYLCASSHGTGRNEQFFGPGTRLTVL.

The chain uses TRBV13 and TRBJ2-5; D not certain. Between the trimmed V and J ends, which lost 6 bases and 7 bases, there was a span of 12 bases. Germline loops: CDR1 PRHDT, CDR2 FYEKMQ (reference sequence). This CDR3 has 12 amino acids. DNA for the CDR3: TGTGCCAGCAGTAATACGGCCGGGACCCAGTACTTC. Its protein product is CASSNTAGTQYF.

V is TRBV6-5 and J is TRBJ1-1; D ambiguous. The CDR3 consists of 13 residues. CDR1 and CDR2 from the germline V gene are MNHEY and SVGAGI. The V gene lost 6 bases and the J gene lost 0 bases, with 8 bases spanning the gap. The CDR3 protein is CASRGSLNTEAFF. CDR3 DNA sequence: TGTGCCAGCAGAGGCAGCTTGAACACTGAAGCTTTCTTT.

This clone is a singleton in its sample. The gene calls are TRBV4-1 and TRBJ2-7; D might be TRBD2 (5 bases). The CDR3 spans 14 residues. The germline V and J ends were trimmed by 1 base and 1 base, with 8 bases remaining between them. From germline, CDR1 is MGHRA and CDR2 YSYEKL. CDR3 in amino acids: CASSQVGVSYEQYF. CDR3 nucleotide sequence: TGCGCCAGCAGCCAAGTGGGAGTTTCCTACGAGCAGTACTTC.

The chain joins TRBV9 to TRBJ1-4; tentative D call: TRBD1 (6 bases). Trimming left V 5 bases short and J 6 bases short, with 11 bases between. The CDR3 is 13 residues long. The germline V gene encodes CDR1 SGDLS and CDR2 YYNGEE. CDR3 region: CASSDRSDEKLFF. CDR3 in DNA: TGTGCCAGCAGTGACAGGTCCGATGAAAAACTGTTTTTT.

The CDR3 is CASSDVAGGTEAFF. CDR3 bases: TGCGCCAGCAGTGACGTGGCGGGAGGGACTGAAGCTTTCTTT. The chain combines TRBV10-2 with TRBJ1-1; D gene unclear. CDR3 size: 14 residues. Germline CDR1 WSHSY, CDR2 SAAADI. Trimming removed 3 bases from V and 5 bases from J, with 13 bases in between.

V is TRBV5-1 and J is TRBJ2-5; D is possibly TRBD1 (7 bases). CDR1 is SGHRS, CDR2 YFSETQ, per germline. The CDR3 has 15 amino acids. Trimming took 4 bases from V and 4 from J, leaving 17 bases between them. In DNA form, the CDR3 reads TGCGCCAGCAGCCCGAGGGGGCGGAGGGGAGAGACCCAGTACTTC. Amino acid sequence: CASSPRGRRGETQYF.

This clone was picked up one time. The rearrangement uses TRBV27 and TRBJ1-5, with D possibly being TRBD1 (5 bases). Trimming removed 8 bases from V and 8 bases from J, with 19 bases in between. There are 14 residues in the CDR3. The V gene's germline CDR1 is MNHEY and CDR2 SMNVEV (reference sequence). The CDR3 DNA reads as TGTGCCAGCTCCCACGGGGACGAGAACGAGCCCCAGCATTTT. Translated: CASSHGDENEPQHF.

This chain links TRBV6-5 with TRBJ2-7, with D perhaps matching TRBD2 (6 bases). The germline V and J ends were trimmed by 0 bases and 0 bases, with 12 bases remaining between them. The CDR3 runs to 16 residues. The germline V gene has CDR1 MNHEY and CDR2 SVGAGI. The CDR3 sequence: CASSYSGGAHSYEQYF. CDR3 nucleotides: TGTGCCAGCAGTTACTCGGGGGGTGCCCACTCCTACGAGCAGTACTTC.

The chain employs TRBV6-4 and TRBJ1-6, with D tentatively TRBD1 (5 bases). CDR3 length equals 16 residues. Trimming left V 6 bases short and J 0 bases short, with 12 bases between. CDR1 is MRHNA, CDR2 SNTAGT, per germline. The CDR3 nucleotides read TGTGCCAGCAGACCCGGGACGGGCTCCTATAATTCACCCCTCCACTTT. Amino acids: CASRPGTGSYNSPLHF.

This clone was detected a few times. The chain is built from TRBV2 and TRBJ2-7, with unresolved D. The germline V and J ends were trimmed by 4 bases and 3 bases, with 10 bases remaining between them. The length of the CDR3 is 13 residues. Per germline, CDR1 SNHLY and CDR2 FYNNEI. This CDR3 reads CASSVTGNYEQYF. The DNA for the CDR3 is TGTGCCAGCAGTGTGACCGGCAACTACGAGCAGTACTTC.

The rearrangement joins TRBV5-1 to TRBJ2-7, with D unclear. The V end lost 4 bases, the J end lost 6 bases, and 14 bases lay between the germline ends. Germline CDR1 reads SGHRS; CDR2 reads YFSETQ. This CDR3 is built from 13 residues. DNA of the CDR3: TGCGCCAGCAGCCTGCTCTCCGCCTTCGAGCAGTACTTC. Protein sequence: CASSLLSAFEQYF.

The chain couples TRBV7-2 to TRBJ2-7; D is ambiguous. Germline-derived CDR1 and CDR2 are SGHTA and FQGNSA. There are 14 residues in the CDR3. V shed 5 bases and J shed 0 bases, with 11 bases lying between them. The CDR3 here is CASSTERYSYEQYF. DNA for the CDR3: TGTGCCAGCAGCACAGAAAGGTACTCCTACGAGCAGTACTTC.

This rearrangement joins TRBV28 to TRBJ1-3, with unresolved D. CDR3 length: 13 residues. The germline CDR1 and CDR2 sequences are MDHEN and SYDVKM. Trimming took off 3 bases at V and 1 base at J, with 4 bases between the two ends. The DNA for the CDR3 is TGTGCCAGCAGTTTCGGGTCTGGAAACACCATATATTTT. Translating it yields CASSFGSGNTIYF.